These 28 T cell receptor beta chains were sequenced from one sample in a study of cytomegalovirus exposure and HLA in healthy donors. PCR was performed using 60 Vbeta and 13 Jbeta primers. Profiled with immunoSEQ multiplex PCR; TCRdb holds only in-frame clones, not every one. The sample includes 250,000 to 350,000 clones, roughly 80% of them seen just once. The sequenced material came from PBMCs. These receptors came from a girl aged 2-10 years in good health and CMV-seronegative.

This clone was picked up a small number of times. The V call is TRBV4-1, the J call TRBJ2-5; TRBD2 is a possible D gene (5 bases). V shed 4 bases and J shed 6 bases, with 12 bases lying between them. The CDR3 consists of 13 residues. Germline V gene sequence: CDR1 MGHRA, CDR2 YSYEKL. CDR3: CASSPSGIQTQYF. As DNA, the CDR3 is TGCGCCAGCAGCCCATCGGGGATTCAGACCCAGTACTTC.

The rearrangement links TRBV7-9 to TRBJ2-5, with TRBD2 identical over 7 bases. With 6 bases clipped from V and 2 bases from J, the junction kept 6 bases outside the gene matches. The CDR3 consists of 14 residues. Germline lookup yields CDR1 SEHNR and CDR2 FQNEAQ (reference sequence). CDR3: CASRSPSGQETQYF. The CDR3 nucleotides are TGTGCCAGCAGATCCCCTAGCGGACAAGAGACCCAGTACTTC.

The chain carries TRBV15 and TRBJ2-5; a weak D match, TRBD2 (6 bases). CDR1 LNHNV and CDR2 YYDKDF come from the germline V gene (reference sequence). V was shortened by 1 base and J by 4 bases, with 16 bases between the two germline ends. The length of the CDR3 is 16 residues. Written as DNA, the CDR3 is TGTGCCACCAGCAGAGCCCACTCAGGGAGGAGAGAGACCCAGTACTTC. Its translation is CATSRAHSGRRETQYF.

The V and J genes are TRBV28 and TRBJ1-1; D possibly corresponds to TRBD1 (6 bases). Germline lookup yields CDR1 MDHEN and CDR2 SYDVKM. CDR3 length: 13 amino acids. V was shortened by 3 bases and J by 4 bases, with 9 bases between the two germline ends. CDR3 region: CASSFKGGTEAFF. CDR3 DNA: TGTGCCAGCAGTTTTAAAGGGGGCACTGAAGCTTTCTTT.

The chain carries TRBV13 and TRBJ2-7; D not certain. CDR3 size: 14 residues. V was shortened by 2 bases and J by 5 bases, with 13 bases between the two germline ends. The germline V gene has CDR1 PRHDT and CDR2 FYEKMQ (reference sequence). The CDR3 bases are TGTGCCAGCAGCTTACGGAACAGCATCAACGAGCAGTACTTC. Its translation: CASSLRNSINEQYF. Full variable domain (missing parts from reference TRBV13 and TRBJ2-7): AAGVIQSPRHLIKEKRETATLKCYPIPRHDTVYWYQQGPGQDPQFLISFYEKMQSDKGSIPDRFSAQQFSDYHSELNMSSLELGDSALYFCASSLRNSINEQYFGPGTRLTVT.

The chain uses TRBV5-4 and TRBJ2-5; 7 bases map to TRBD2. Germline V lookup: CDR1 SGHNT, CDR2 YYREEE (reference sequence). V lost 2 bases, J lost 0 bases, and 4 bases stayed unmatched. The CDR3 contains 15 residues. CDR3 in DNA: TGTGCCAGCAGCTTCAACCTAGCGGACCAAGAGACCCAGTACTTC. It is translated as CASSFNLADQETQYF. The full variable domain, its missing parts supplied by reference TRBV5-4 and TRBJ2-5, is ETGVTQSPTHLIKTRGQQVTLRCSSQSGHNTVSWYQQALGQGPQFIFQYYREEENGRGNFPPRFSGLQFPNYSSELNVNALELDDSALYLCASSFNLADQETQYFGPGTRLLVL.

V gene TRBV5-1 combines with J gene TRBJ2-4; 9 bases line up with TRBD2. V shed 0 bases and J 1 base; nucleotides not matched to a gene: 5. Germline CDR1 and CDR2: SGHRS and YFSETQ. This CDR3 has 17 amino acids. CDR3 protein: CASSLGGLAGAKNIQYF. The CDR3, as DNA: TGCGCCAGCAGCTTGGGTGGGCTAGCGGGGGCCAAAAACATTCAGTACTTC.

This chain uses TRBV6-5 with TRBJ1-1, with no clear D. The CDR3 totals 14 residues. Germline CDR1 is MNHEY and CDR2 is SVGAGI. Trimming took 10 bases from V and 0 from J, leaving 15 bases between them. DNA of the CDR3: TGTGCCACCTTAAGTTCGGGGTTGAACACTGAAGCTTTCTTT. Translation gives CATLSSGLNTEAFF.

CDR3 nucleotide sequence: TGTGCCAGCAGCCCCGGCCCGACAGGGGAGGCCTATAATTCACCCCTCCACTTT. It yields the protein CASSPGPTGEAYNSPLHF. The chain links TRBV5-4 to TRBJ1-6, with TRBD1 matching 8 bases. CDR1 SGHNT and CDR2 YYREEE come from the germline V gene (reference sequence). The CDR3 spans 18 residues. The V segment lost 4 bases and the J segment 2 bases; nucleotides outside the gene matches: 11.

J is TRBJ2-1 and V is TRBV5-1; the D gene is possibly TRBD2 (7 bases). The CDR3 spans 15 residues. V was shortened by 3 bases and J by 6 bases, with 16 bases between the two germline ends. Per the germline V gene, CDR1 is SGHRS and CDR2 is YFSETQ. Written as DNA, the CDR3 is TGCGCCAGCAGCTCGAGAGGGGGGGGAGCCAATGAGCAGTTCTTC. It codes for CASSSRGGGANEQFF. The full variable domain, with the rest looked up from reference TRBV5-1 and TRBJ2-1, is KAGVTQTPRYLIKTRGQQVTLSCSPISGHRSVSWYQQTPGQGLQFLFEYFSETQRNKGNFPGRFSGRQFSNSRSEMNVSTLELGDSALYLCASSSRGGGANEQFFGPGTRLTVL.

The CDR3 here is CASSSSGQPQHF. DNA for the CDR3: TGTGCCAGCAGTTCCAGCGGGCAGCCCCAGCATTTT. The chain employs TRBV6-6 and TRBJ1-5; D unclear. This CDR3 region has 12 residues. V dropped 4 bases and J dropped 7 bases, with 8 bases sitting between them. CDR1 is MNHNY, CDR2 SVGAGI, per germline (reference sequence).

The CDR3: CASSWGGSAPLHF. DNA for the CDR3: TGTGCCAGCAGCTGGGGGGGCAGTGCCCCCCTCCACTTT. The chain is built from TRBV5-4 and TRBJ1-6, with D possibly matching TRBD1 (6 bases). The CDR3 has 13 residues. The V gene's germline CDR1 is SGHNT and CDR2 YYREEE (reference sequence). Trimming shortened V by 3 bases and J by 13 bases, and 14 bases separated the two germline ends.

The chain has TRBV12-5 and TRBJ2-7, with a possible D match to TRBD2 (5 bases). Per germline, CDR1 LGHNT and CDR2 FRNRAP. Trimming shortened V by 3 bases and J by 2 bases, and 11 bases separated the two germline ends. The CDR3 spans 14 residues. CDR3 in DNA: TGTGCTAGTGGTTTTTCAATCGGGGCCTACGAGCAGTACTTC. It is translated as CASGFSIGAYEQYF.

This sequence joins TRBV27 and TRBJ2-6, with 11 nucleotides matching TRBD1. This CDR3 has 16 amino acids. The germline V gene has CDR1 MNHEY and CDR2 SMNVEV (reference sequence). The ends lost 10 bases at V and 0 bases at J; junction bases unmatched: 5. The chain's CDR3 is CAIPGQGDSGANVLTF. The CDR3 DNA reads as TGTGCCATACCGGGACAGGGGGACTCTGGGGCCAACGTCCTGACTTTC.

This clone was seen a single time. The chain joins TRBV7-9 to TRBJ2-1, with no clear D. The V end was cut by 5 bases, the J end by 9 bases, with 17 bases between. The germline V gene has CDR1 SEHNR and CDR2 FQNEAQ (reference sequence). This CDR3 region has 14 residues. DNA of the CDR3: TGTGCCAGCAGCAGCTCCACCCCCACAGCTGAGCAGTTCTTC. Its protein product is CASSSSTPTAEQFF.

V is TRBV19 and J is TRBJ1-2, with TRBD1 matching over 7 bases. V was clipped by 8 bases and J by 7 bases; unmatched bases: 13. The CDR3 has 14 residues. Germline CDR1 reads LNHDA; CDR2 reads SQIVND (reference sequence). The CDR3 region is CASQGDSFIGGYTF. The CDR3 DNA is TGTGCCAGTCAGGGGGACAGCTTTATAGGTGGCTACACCTTC.

In this sample, this clone turned up once. Other DNA sequences in the sample encode the same CDR3. The chain has TRBV28 and TRBJ2-7; D is perhaps TRBD2 (5 bases). Looked up from germline, CDR1 is MDHEN and CDR2 is SYDVKM. V gave up 2 bases and J gave up 4 bases, with 6 bases separating them. This CDR3 has 12 amino acids. The CDR3 DNA reads as TGTGCCAGCAGTTTAGGGAGTTACGAGCAGTACTTC. Its translation is CASSLGSYEQYF.

V gene TRBV7-7 combines with J gene TRBJ2-3; D possibly corresponds to TRBD1 (6 bases). V dropped 5 bases and J dropped 0 bases, with 9 bases sitting between them. This CDR3 region has 14 residues. The V gene's germline CDR1 is SSHAT and CDR2 FNYEAQ (reference sequence). CDR3: CASSPGTSTDTQYF. As DNA, the CDR3 is TGTGCCAGCAGCCCCGGGACAAGCACAGATACGCAGTATTTT.

This clone showed up just once. The CDR3 is CASSPNPDRVETQYF. In DNA form, the CDR3 reads TGTGCCAGCAGTCCCAATCCCGACAGGGTGGAGACCCAGTACTTC. This chain uses TRBV27 with TRBJ2-5; 7 nucleotides line up with TRBD1. This CDR3 spans 15 amino acids. Germline-derived CDR1 and CDR2 are MNHEY and SMNVEV (reference sequence). With V trimmed by 5 bases and J by 5 bases, 11 bases remained unmatched.

J is TRBJ1-4 and V is TRBV18; D remains ambiguous. There are 17 residues in the CDR3. Germline V CDR1 and CDR2: KGHSH, LQKENI. V lost 3 bases and J 5 bases, leaving 19 bases between the germline ends. The CDR3 DNA reads TGTGCCAGCTCACCGTTTGTGGACTTCGGACGGAATGAAAAACTGTTTTTT. It yields the protein CASSPFVDFGRNEKLFF. Combining the CDR3 with reference TRBV18 and TRBJ1-4 gives the whole variable domain NAGVMQNPRHLVRRRGQEARLRCSPMKGHSHVYWYRQLPEEGLKFMVYLQKENIIDESGMPKERFSAEFPKEGPSILRIQQVVRGDSAAYFCASSPFVDFGRNEKLFFGSGTQLSVL.

The chain combines TRBV7-9 with TRBJ1-2, with D maybe TRBD1 (6 bases). The CDR3 is 18 amino acids. Trimming removed 7 bases at V and 1 base at J, with 25 bases between. Per germline, CDR1 SEHNR and CDR2 FQNEAQ (reference sequence). The CDR3 DNA reads TGTGCCAGCACGTTCCCCGCCAACAGGGTGAGCGTTAACTATGGCTACACCTTC. The encoded protein is CASTFPANRVSVNYGYTF.

This chain uses TRBV7-2 with TRBJ2-5; possibly TRBD1 for D (6 bases). Per germline, CDR1 SGHTA and CDR2 FQGNSA. The V gene lost 5 bases and the J gene lost 2 bases, with 12 bases spanning the gap. The CDR3 contains 14 residues. The CDR3 here is CASSPGAGQETQYF. DNA of the CDR3: TGTGCCAGCAGCCCAGGGGCAGGACAAGAGACCCAGTACTTC.

The chain combines TRBV27 with TRBJ2-7, with 8 bases that match TRBD2. After removal of 7 bases from V and 3 bases from J, the junction contained 11 bases not matched to a gene. CDR1 is MNHEY, CDR2 SMNVEV, per germline (reference sequence). This CDR3 region has 15 residues. The CDR3 DNA reads TGTGCCAGCAAAAGAAGCGGGAGTTTGGGCTACGAGCAGTACTTC. Amino acid sequence: CASKRSGSLGYEQYF.

The V and J genes are TRBV2 and TRBJ2-1; D might be TRBD2 (5 bases). CDR1 and CDR2 from the germline V gene are SNHLY and FYNNEI. V was pared by 6 bases and J by 7 bases, with 16 bases between. This CDR3 is built from 14 residues. The CDR3, as DNA: TGTGCCAGCAGAGTGGAGGTGGCACCAAATGAGCAGTTCTTC. Translated: CASRVEVAPNEQFF. Full variable domain (remainder filled in from reference TRBV2 and TRBJ2-1): EPEVTQTPSHQVTQMGQEVILRCVPISNHLYFYWYRQILGQKVEFLVSFYNNEISEKSEIFDDQFSVERPDGSNFTLKIRSTKLEDSAMYFCASRVEVAPNEQFFGPGTRLTVL.

This rearrangement joins TRBV5-1 to TRBJ1-1; D is possibly TRBD1 (6 bases). In germline, CDR1 is SGHRS, CDR2 YFSETQ. Trimming took 7 bases from V and 0 from J, leaving 16 bases between them. The CDR3 length is 15 residues. Here the CDR3 reads CASYYTTGVNTEAFF. In DNA form, the CDR3 reads TGCGCCAGCTACTATACGACAGGTGTGAACACTGAAGCTTTCTTT.

The chain couples TRBV19 to TRBJ1-2; D gene uncertain. The CDR3 has 13 residues. V was pared by 5 bases and J by 5 bases, with 12 bases between. Germline V gene sequence: CDR1 LNHDA, CDR2 SQIVND (reference sequence). The DNA of the CDR3 is TGTGCCAGTAGTGGGCCCCCCTCTTATGGCTACACCTTC. Translated, it gives CASSGPPSYGYTF.

This clone was counted a few times. The V and J genes are TRBV30 and TRBJ2-2, with 8 bases aligning to TRBD2. CDR3 length: 14 residues. In germline, CDR1 is GTSNPN, CDR2 SVGIG (reference sequence). The junction had 8 bases not matched to a gene; V was cut back by 8 bases and J by 3 bases. This CDR3 is CARGGTLDTGELFF. The CDR3, as DNA: TGTGCCCGGGGGGGGACGCTGGACACCGGGGAGCTGTTTTTT.

This clone has more than one count but fewer than ten. V is TRBV5-4 and J is TRBJ1-1; D might be TRBD1 (5 bases). V was pared by 5 bases and J by 3 bases, with 14 bases between. Germline CDR1 reads SGHNT; CDR2 reads YYREEE (reference sequence). The CDR3 covers 14 residues. The CDR3 nucleotides are TGTGCCAGCAGTCGCGGGGCAGCGGACACTGAAGCTTTCTTT. Translating it yields CASSRGAADTEAFF. Together with reference TRBV5-4 and TRBJ1-1, the CDR3 gives the full variable domain: ETGVTQSPTHLIKTRGQQVTLRCSSQSGHNTVSWYQQALGQGPQFIFQYYREEENGRGNFPPRFSGLQFPNYSSELNVNALELDDSALYLCASSRGAADTEAFFGQGTRLTVV.